The 18 T cell receptor beta chains below were found in one sample sequenced in a study of shared clonotypes between healthy human individuals. Clones were sequenced by immunoSEQ multiplex PCR, and TCRdb holds only the in-frame ones, with some missing. The table shows around 1,900,000 clones, with just over 90% occurring only once. It was CD45RO-negative cells, positively selected for CCR7, that made up naive CD8 cells, with terminally differentiated effector memory CD45RA+ cells excluded. What was sequenced was naive CD8+ T cells from PBMCs. The receptors derive from a man between 18 and 29 years old in good health. Some clones in this sample may be carry-over from other donors' samples.

The rearrangement uses TRBV4-2 and TRBJ2-2; no clear D gene. V was clipped by 0 bases and J by 4 bases, with 12 bases between them. Germline CDR1 reads LGHNA; CDR2 reads YNFKEQ. The CDR3 extends over 16 amino acids. In nucleotides, the CDR3 is TGTGCCAGCAGCCAAGAATCCGGGCTTGGCACCGGGGAGCTGTTTTTT. Its protein product is CASSQESGLGTGELFF.

CDR3 protein: CASSPVGGTNYGYTF. The CDR3 bases are TGTGCCAGCAGCCCCGTTGGTGGAACTAACTATGGCTACACCTTC. The V gene is TRBV28, the J gene TRBJ1-2; D is unresolved. The V and J ends lost 6 bases and 0 bases respectively, with 14 bases between them. Germline loops: CDR1 MDHEN, CDR2 SYDVKM. This CDR3 has 15 residues.

The chain joins TRBV30 to TRBJ1-5; tentatively, D is TRBD1 (6 bases). Trimming cost V 5 bases and J 1 base, with 12 bases left between them. Germline CDR1 reads GTSNPN; CDR2 reads SVGIG (reference sequence). The CDR3 runs 14 residues. Here the CDR3 DNA reads TGTGCCTGGGGCCTGGGGGCGAGCAATCAGCCCCAGCATTTT. Protein sequence: CAWGLGASNQPQHF.

V gene TRBV6-9 combines with J gene TRBJ1-5; D perhaps matches TRBD1 (5 bases). This CDR3 has 15 residues. The germline V and J ends were trimmed by 5 bases and 0 bases, with 11 bases remaining between them. Germline loops: CDR1 MNHGY, CDR2 SVAAGI. The chain's CDR3 is CASSHQGFSNQPQHF. DNA of the CDR3: TGTGCCAGCAGTCACCAGGGATTTAGCAATCAGCCCCAGCATTTT.

The V gene is TRBV25-1, the J gene TRBJ2-1; 7 nucleotides match TRBD1. J was trimmed by 4 bases and V by 0 bases; bases with no gene match: 3. This CDR3 is built from 15 residues. Germline V gene lookup returns CDR1 MGHDK and CDR2 SYGVNS. CDR3 coding DNA: TGTGCCAGCAGTGAATATCCGGACAGGTACAATGAGCAGTTCTTC. Its translation: CASSEYPDRYNEQFF.

V and J are TRBV6-6 and TRBJ2-4; a weak D match, TRBD1 (6 bases). Germline lookup yields CDR1 MNHNY and CDR2 SVGAGI (reference sequence). The CDR3 extends over 15 amino acids. Trimming pared 4 bases from V and 3 bases from J, leaving 13 bases between. CDR3 residues: CASSLLGTSKNIQYF. CDR3 in DNA: TGTGCCAGCAGTTTGCTCGGGACAAGCAAAAACATTCAGTACTTC.

This chain connects TRBV11-3 to TRBJ2-1; 8 bases match TRBD2. CDR3 length equals 14 residues. The germline V gene has CDR1 SGHNT and CDR2 YENEEA. Unmatched junction bases numbered 5, after V lost 3 bases and J lost 7 bases. CDR3 sequence reads: CASSLAREANEQFF. Written as DNA, the CDR3 is TGTGCCAGCAGCTTGGCGCGGGAGGCGAATGAGCAGTTCTTC.

This chain uses TRBV15 with TRBJ2-3; possible D gene TRBD2, 6 bases. CDR1 LNHNV and CDR2 YYDKDF come from the germline V gene (reference sequence). Trimming stripped 0 bases from V and 0 bases from J, with 10 bases between. The CDR3 spans 16 residues. Here the CDR3 DNA reads TGTGCCACCAGCAGAGATGTGGAGGGTAGCACAGATACGCAGTATTTT. Translation: CATSRDVEGSTDTQYF.

The V and J genes are TRBV27 and TRBJ2-7; D remains ambiguous. V dropped 7 bases and J dropped 7 bases, with 14 bases sitting between them. Germline V lookup: CDR1 MNHEY, CDR2 SMNVEV (reference sequence). The CDR3 sequence is 12 residues long. The CDR3 nucleotides read TGTGCCAGCATAGCCCCGACGCGGGAGCAGTACTTC. Its protein product is CASIAPTREQYF.

This chain joins TRBV15 and TRBJ1-5, with TRBD1 matching 8 bases. V shed 9 bases and J 6 bases; nucleotides not matched to a gene: 10. The CDR3 is made up of 14 amino acids. CDR1 and CDR2 (germline): LNHNV, YYDKDF (reference sequence). CDR3 sequence reads: CATRGDRGGQPQHF. Here the CDR3 DNA reads TGTGCCACGAGGGGAGACAGGGGTGGTCAGCCCCAGCATTTT.

The chain uses TRBV7-9 and TRBJ2-3; TRBD2 aligns across 11 bases. CDR1 is SEHNR and CDR2 is FQNEAQ in the germline V gene (reference sequence). This CDR3 is 19 amino acids long. Losses at the gene ends were 8 bases for V and 0 bases for J; bases not matched to a gene: 16. The CDR3 protein is CASADEFSGRAPSTDTQYF. The CDR3 nucleotides read TGTGCCAGCGCCGACGAATTTAGCGGGAGGGCACCTAGCACAGATACGCAGTATTTT.

This clone was detected only once. This rearrangement joins TRBV10-2 to TRBJ2-7; D uncertain. The CDR3 spans 14 residues. V lost 2 bases and J lost 4, with 12 bases in between. The germline CDR1 and CDR2 sequences are WSHSY and SAAADI. CDR3: CASSEPRFMYEQYF. The CDR3 nucleotides read TGCGCCAGCAGTGAGCCCAGGTTTATGTACGAGCAGTACTTC.

For this clone: The identical CDR3 is also encoded by other nucleotide sequences in the sample. The CDR3 nucleotides are TGTGCCAGCAGCTTCTCTAGCGGCTCCTACGAGCAGTACTTC. It is translated as CASSFSSGSYEQYF. V usage is TRBV11-1 and J usage is TRBJ2-7, with 7 bases aligning to TRBD2. V lost 3 bases and J lost 0; bases outside the gene matches: 2. This CDR3 contains 14 residues. CDR1 is SGHAT and CDR2 is FQDESV in the germline V gene (reference sequence).

The chain joins TRBV14 to TRBJ2-1, with D uncertain. Germline CDR1 SGHDN, CDR2 FVKESK. V was trimmed by 2 bases and J by 10 bases, leaving 9 bases between them. The CDR3 has 12 amino acids. CDR3 sequence: CASSQSLGEQFF. The CDR3 coding sequence is TGTGCCAGCAGCCAATCGCTGGGGGAGCAGTTCTTC.

The chain employs TRBV13 and TRBJ2-4; perhaps TRBD2 as D (5 bases). CDR3 size: 16 residues. Germline V lookup: CDR1 PRHDT, CDR2 FYEKMQ (reference sequence). V was clipped by 3 bases and J by 0 bases, with 12 bases between them. The CDR3 DNA is TGTGCCAGCAGCTTGGGCCGGGATTTAGCCAAAAACATTCAGTACTTC. Its translation is CASSLGRDLAKNIQYF.

The rearrangement links TRBV2 to TRBJ2-7, with TRBD1 matching over 8 bases. Germline V CDR1 and CDR2: SNHLY, FYNNEI. The junction had 11 bases not matched to a gene; V was cut back by 4 bases and J by 6 bases. The CDR3 contains 15 residues. CDR3 in amino acids: CASSGSWTGTGEQYF. As DNA, the CDR3 is TGTGCCAGCAGTGGATCCTGGACAGGGACTGGCGAGCAGTACTTC.

Worth noting for this clone: It may be a read error: a sequence one base away is much more abundant. Other DNA sequences in the sample encode the same CDR3. The rearrangement links TRBV7-8 to TRBJ1-5; no clear D. Looked up from germline, CDR1 is SGHVS and CDR2 is FQNEAQ. This CDR3 has 12 amino acids. V was clipped by 1 base and J by 4 bases, with 2 bases between them. The CDR3 DNA reads TGTGCCAGCAGCTTAGGGAATCAGCCCCAGCATTTT. It translates to CASSLGNQPQHF.

The chain carries TRBV4-1 and TRBJ1-5; TRBD1 matches at 11 bases. V gave up 4 bases and J gave up 6 bases; unmatched junction bases: 5. The CDR3 has 15 residues. Germline CDR1 reads MGHRA; CDR2 reads YSYEKL. The CDR3 nucleotides read TGCGCCAGCAGCCTACTGGACAGGGGGCGTCAGCCCCAGCATTTT. Residues: CASSLLDRGRQPQHF.